Sequencing of this TCR beta chain was carried out in a study of PD-1 blockade in mismatch repair-deficient tumors. Mismatch repair deficiency was confirmed in all patients, by PCR or immunohistochemistry. Method: immunoSEQ multiplex PCR; TCRdb's copy keeps in-frame clones and lacks some. The sample records roughly 15,000 clones, 84% being singletons. The clonotype originates from an adult with mismatch repair-deficient cancer. This specimen consisted of PBMCs, obtained before pembrolizumab treatment.

The CDR3 DNA follows: TGTGCCAGCAGTCTCTTGACAGACCGAGGCACTGAAGCTTTCTTT. Its protein product is CASSLLTDRGTEAFF. The J gene is TRBJ1-1, the V gene TRBV28; a possible D gene is TRBD1 (5 bases). V lost 5 bases, J lost 4 bases, and 17 bases lay in between. The CDR3 covers 15 residues. CDR1 is MDHEN, CDR2 SYDVKM, per germline.